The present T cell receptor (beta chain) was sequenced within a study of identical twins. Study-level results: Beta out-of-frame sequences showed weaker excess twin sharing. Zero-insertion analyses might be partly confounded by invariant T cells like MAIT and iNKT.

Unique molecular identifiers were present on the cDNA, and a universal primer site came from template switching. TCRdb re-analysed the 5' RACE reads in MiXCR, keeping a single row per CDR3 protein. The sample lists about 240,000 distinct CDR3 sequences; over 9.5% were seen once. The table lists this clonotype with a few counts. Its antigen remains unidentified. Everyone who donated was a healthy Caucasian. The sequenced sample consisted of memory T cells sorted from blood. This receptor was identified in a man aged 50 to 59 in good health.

The CDR3 protein is CASSSRLAPSTDTQYF. The CDR3, as DNA: TGCGCCAGCAGCTCCAGACTAGCACCTAGCACAGATACGCAGTATTTT. The chain combines TRBV4-1 with TRBJ2-3; TRBD2 matches at 7 bases. CDR1 MGHRA and CDR2 YSYEKL come from the germline V gene. This CDR3 comprises 16 residues. The J segment lost 0 bases and the V segment lost 5 bases, leaving 8 bases of the junction unmatched.